Following are 29 T cell receptor beta chains from one sample sequenced in a study of blood T cells in healthy people across ages. The authors ran a second PCR of roughly 6 to 11 cycles using a sample-barcoded 5' primer and a J-beta primer mix. TCRdb passed the 5' RACE reads through MiXCR, listing each CDR3 protein once. Of approximately 1,100,000 distinct CDR3 sequences listed, 40% to 55% are singletons. Sequences were obtained from blood. The source is a woman aged 55 to 70 in good health.

This clonotype was picked up a small number of times. V is TRBV7-9 and J is TRBJ2-1; TRBD2 agrees at 10 bases. V lost 3 bases to trimming and J lost 5 bases; unmatched junction nucleotides: 7. This CDR3 is 16 amino acids long. Germline CDR1 SEHNR, CDR2 FQNEAQ (reference sequence). CDR3 region: CASSLSTSGPNNEQFF. CDR3 DNA sequence: TGTGCCAGCAGCTTGTCGACTAGCGGGCCTAACAATGAGCAGTTCTTC. Filled out from reference TRBV7-9 and TRBJ2-1, the complete variable domain reads DTGVSQNPRHKITKRGQNVTFRCDPISEHNRLYWYRQTLGQGPEFLTYFQNEAQLEKSRLLSDRFSAERPKGSFSTLEIQRTEQGDSAMYLCASSLSTSGPNNEQFFGPGTRLTVL.

This clonotype has only a few counts. The CDR3 here is CASSYSEYEQYF. The CDR3 DNA sequence: TGTGCCAGCAGTTACTCCGAATACGAGCAGTACTTC. The chain combines TRBV6-6 with TRBJ2-7; D not resolved. The germline V gene encodes CDR1 MNHNY and CDR2 SVGAGI (reference sequence). The CDR3 spans 12 residues. The V and J ends lost 0 bases and 4 bases respectively, with 4 bases between them.

Worth noting for this clonotype: A read error may produce the germline difference seen at one junction end. The rearrangement joins TRBV2 to TRBJ2-7; 10 positions match TRBD1. The CDR3 is made up of 15 amino acids. The germline V gene encodes CDR1 SNHLY and CDR2 FYNNEI. CDR3 bases: TGTGCTAGCAGGCCCCCCGACAGGGGGCGGTACGAGCAGTACTTC. This translates into CASRPPDRGRYEQYF.

In regard to this clonotype: Possible read error: a much larger clone is one base away. The CDR3 reads CASSDSRGMYNEQFF. In DNA, the CDR3 is TGTGCCAGCAGTGACTCGCGGGGGATGTACAATGAGCAGTTCTTC. This chain connects TRBV6-4 to TRBJ2-1; 7 bases map to TRBD2. The V gene end was trimmed by 0 bases and the J gene end by 4 bases; junction bases not matched to a gene: 3. This CDR3 contains 15 residues. The germline gives CDR1 MRHNA, CDR2 SNTAGT.

The V and J genes are TRBV7-4 and TRBJ2-7; either TRBD1 or TRBD2 may supply D (5 bases each). Germline loops: CDR1 SGHVT, CDR2 SQSDAQ. V shed 1 base and J shed 0 bases, with 16 bases lying between them. The CDR3 loop spans 17 amino acids. CDR3 protein: CASSLGIRDGHSYEQYF. As DNA, the CDR3 is TGTGCCAGCAGCTTAGGAATTAGGGACGGGCACTCCTACGAGCAGTACTTC.

This clonotype was counted ten times or more. The V gene is TRBV7-2, the J gene TRBJ2-5, with D tentatively TRBD2 (6 bases). This CDR3 contains 15 residues. Trimming pared 0 bases from V and 11 bases from J, leaving 19 bases between. The germline gives CDR1 SGHTA, CDR2 FQGNSA. This CDR3 reads CASSLAGGGPMEQYF. In DNA form, the CDR3 reads TGTGCCAGCAGCTTAGCGGGAGGTGGCCCTATGGAGCAGTACTTC.

This sequence joins TRBV6-6 and TRBJ2-4; 8 bases align to TRBD2. The DNA end is a closer match to TRBJ2-7, so the J assignment may be wrong. The CDR3 is 15 residues long. Per the germline V gene, CDR1 is MNHNY and CDR2 is SVGAGI (reference sequence). Here the CDR3 reads CASSYLESGRNEQYF. As DNA, the CDR3 is TGTGCCAGCAGTTACCTGGAGAGCGGGAGAAACGAGCAGTACTTC.

This clonotype was recorded only once. CDR3 bases: TGTGCCAGCAGCCTGTTACCGATGGCCTACGAGCAGTACTTC. It encodes CASSLLPMAYEQYF. This sequence joins TRBV3-1 and TRBJ2-7; D is unresolved. The germline CDR1 and CDR2 sequences are LGHDT and YNNKEL (reference sequence). The CDR3 length is 14 residues. V was shortened by 4 bases and J by 2 bases, with 12 bases between the two germline ends.

This clonotype turned up a few times. This chain joins TRBV7-9 and TRBJ2-3, with TRBD1 identical over 8 bases. Germline loops: CDR1 SEHNR, CDR2 FQNEAQ (reference sequence). The CDR3 consists of 18 residues. Trimming at V came to 2 bases and at J to 0 bases, leaving 10 bases not matched to a gene. The DNA for the CDR3 is TGTGCCAGCAGCTTATATCGACGGACAGGGAGTAGCACAGATACGCAGTATTTT. Translated: CASSLYRRTGSSTDTQYF.

This clonotype was detected only a few times. The chain employs TRBV20-1 and TRBJ2-7; D call uncertain. The CDR3 extends over 14 amino acids. Per germline, CDR1 DFQATT and CDR2 SNEGSKA (reference sequence). With 6 bases removed from V and 3 bases from J, the gap between germline ends came to 18 bases. CDR3 in amino acids: CSASVIGPNYEQYF. The DNA of the CDR3 is TGCAGTGCGAGCGTGATTGGTCCCAACTACGAGCAGTACTTC.

CDR3 region: CAWSVQGGQGYTF. The DNA of the CDR3 is TGTGCCTGGAGTGTACAAGGGGGCCAGGGCTACACCTTC. This chain uses TRBV30 with TRBJ1-2, with 7 bases that match TRBD1. Trimming cost V 0 bases and J 8 bases; bases outside gene matches: 6. CDR1 GTSNPN and CDR2 SVGIG come from the germline V gene (reference sequence). This CDR3 comprises 13 residues.

V gene TRBV14 combines with J gene TRBJ2-7; possibly TRBD1 for D (5 bases). The CDR3 is made up of 17 amino acids. V lost 0 bases and J lost 4, with 19 bases in between. The germline V gene has CDR1 SGHDN and CDR2 FVKESK. CDR3 DNA: TGTGCCAGCAGCCAAGAAGGATCGGGTTCAGGGCGGTACGAGCAGTACTTC. It yields the protein CASSQEGSGSGRYEQYF.

The genes are TRBV7-6 and TRBJ2-3, with 13 bases fitting TRBD2. Unmatched junction bases numbered 8, after V lost 5 bases and J lost 3 bases. Germline values: CDR1 SGHVS, CDR2 FNYEAQ. The CDR3 contains 17 residues. The CDR3 coding sequence is TGTGCCAGCAGCCGAAGGACTAGCGGGAGTGGGACAGATACGCAGTATTTT. The encoded protein is CASSRRTSGSGTDTQYF. Full variable domain (outside the CDR3, taken from reference TRBV7-6 and TRBJ2-3): GAGVSQSPRYKVTKRGQDVALRCDPISGHVSLYWYRQALGQGPEFLTYFNYEAQQDKSGLPNDRFSAERPEGSISTLTIQRTEQRDSAMYRCASSRRTSGSGTDTQYFGPGTRLTVL.

This clonotype appeared a few times. The V gene is TRBV5-1, the J gene TRBJ2-1; the match to TRBD2 covers 9 bases. CDR3 length equals 17 residues. Losses at the gene ends were 1 base for V and 9 bases for J; bases not matched to a gene: 14. Germline CDR1 SGHRS, CDR2 YFSETQ. CDR3 region: CASSLMSAGGPGTEQFF. The CDR3, as DNA: TGCGCCAGCAGCTTGATGTCAGCGGGAGGTCCAGGTACTGAGCAGTTCTTC.

Remarks on this clonotype: The junction differs from germline at one of its ends, possibly a read error. The J gene is TRBJ2-1, the V gene TRBV20-1; the D gene is possibly TRBD1 (5 bases). The CDR3 is made up of 14 amino acids. Germline values: CDR1 DFQATT, CDR2 SNEGSKA (reference sequence). The CDR3 region is CSARDSTSYNEQFF. CDR3 nucleotide sequence: TGCAGTGCTCGAGACAGTACCTCCTACAATGAGCAGTTCTTC.

This clonotype was seen a handful of times. The chain links TRBV4-1 to TRBJ2-1, with 11 bases that match TRBD1. CDR1 is MGHRA, CDR2 YSYEKL, per germline. The CDR3 has 16 amino acids. V gave up 0 bases and J gave up 5 bases; unmatched junction bases: 3. The CDR3 here is CASSQEGGQGDNEQFF. The DNA of the CDR3 is TGCGCCAGCAGCCAAGAGGGGGGACAGGGGGACAATGAGCAGTTCTTC.

The chain employs TRBV6-1 and TRBJ2-3; TRBD1 aligns across 11 bases. The V gene end was trimmed by 4 bases and the J gene end by 0 bases; junction bases not matched to a gene: 3. This CDR3 has 16 residues. Looked up from germline, CDR1 is MNHNS and CDR2 is SASEGT. CDR3 sequence: CASSVGQGASTDTQYF. In DNA form, the CDR3 reads TGTGCCAGCAGTGTAGGACAGGGGGCAAGCACAGATACGCAGTATTTT.

Worth noting for this clonotype: Germline and junction disagree at one end, which may indicate a read error. The rearrangement links TRBV11-2 to TRBJ1-2, with D unresolved. The CDR3 is made up of 14 amino acids. Germline V lookup: CDR1 SGHAT, CDR2 FQNNGV. The CDR3 region has the DNA TGTGCCAGCAGCTTAGATCCCGGTTCTTATGGCTGCACCTTC. Its translation is CASSLDPGSYGCTF.

This clonotype has more than one count but fewer than ten. The chain links TRBV2 to TRBJ1-5; 8 nucleotides line up with TRBD1. Germline loops: CDR1 SNHLY, CDR2 FYNNEI. The CDR3 sequence is 17 residues long. Trimming took 6 bases from V and 6 from J; bases not matched to a gene: 16. In DNA form, the CDR3 reads TGTGCCAGCAGCGATGGGGGCGGACAGGGATGGGGTCAGCCCCAGCATTTT. It yields the protein CASSDGGGQGWGQPQHF. Full variable domain (remainder filled in from reference TRBV2 and TRBJ1-5): EPEVTQTPSHQVTQMGQEVILRCVPISNHLYFYWYRQILGQKVEFLVSFYNNEISEKSEIFDDQFSVERPDGSNFTLKIRSTKLEDSAMYFCASSDGGGQGWGQPQHFGDGTRLSIL.

V and J are TRBV3-1 and TRBJ2-5; possible D gene TRBD2, 5 bases. CDR1 and CDR2 from the germline V gene are LGHDT and YNNKEL (reference sequence). The length of the CDR3 is 15 residues. The V end lost 1 base, the J end lost 4 bases, and 13 bases lay between the germline ends. The CDR3 DNA reads TGTGCCAGCAGCCAAGTTGCGGGCGCAAGAGAGACCCAGTACTTC. Amino acid sequence: CASSQVAGARETQYF.

This clonotype has only a few counts. The V and J genes are TRBV10-3 and TRBJ2-5; unclear D gene. This CDR3 comprises 14 residues. Trimming took off 4 bases at V and 5 bases at J, with 14 bases between the two ends. Per germline, CDR1 ENHRY and CDR2 SYGVKD. CDR3 residues: CAISGAMGSETQYF. In DNA, the CDR3 is TGTGCCATCAGTGGGGCAATGGGGTCGGAGACCCAGTACTTC.

This clonotype occurred many times. The chain carries TRBV25-1 and TRBJ2-7; 8 bases line up with TRBD1. Germline loops: CDR1 MGHDK, CDR2 SYGVNS. The CDR3 is 16 residues long. With 3 bases clipped from V and 2 bases from J, the junction kept 9 bases outside the gene matches. CDR3: CASSDSDRGRAYEQYF. The CDR3 DNA follows: TGTGCCAGCAGTGACTCAGACAGGGGCCGCGCCTACGAGCAGTACTTC.

The chain combines TRBV5-1 with TRBJ1-2, with 8 bases matching TRBD1. After removal of 0 bases from V and 3 bases from J, the junction contained 7 bases not matched to a gene. The CDR3 sequence is 16 residues long. The germline V gene encodes CDR1 SGHRS and CDR2 YFSETQ. CDR3 in amino acids: CASSLGLTGADYGYTF. The CDR3 DNA sequence: TGCGCCAGCAGCTTGGGCCTGACAGGGGCTGACTATGGCTACACCTTC.

This clonotype was recorded a few times. The rearrangement links TRBV7-9 to TRBJ1-2, with D uncertain. V lost 0 bases and J 6 bases, leaving 11 bases between the germline ends. The CDR3 covers 14 residues. The germline V gene encodes CDR1 SEHNR and CDR2 FQNEAQ (reference sequence). The CDR3 DNA follows: TGTGCCAGCAGCTTAGCTCTGGAGGTCAATGGCTACACCTTC. It is translated as CASSLALEVNGYTF.

This clonotype has only a few counts. The chain recombines TRBV27 with TRBJ2-1; a possible D gene is TRBD1 (5 bases). V gave up 1 base and J gave up 8 bases, with 15 bases separating them. This CDR3 comprises 15 residues. Germline lookup yields CDR1 MNHEY and CDR2 SMNVEV (reference sequence). CDR3 amino acids: CASSLWPGPKDEQFF. The CDR3 DNA sequence: TGTGCCAGCAGTTTATGGCCAGGGCCGAAGGATGAGCAGTTCTTC.

This rearrangement joins TRBV5-5 to TRBJ2-5; 11 bases map to TRBD1. Germline trimming cut 2 bases from V and 5 bases from J; bases unmatched to any gene: 8. This CDR3 has 16 residues. Germline V gene lookup returns CDR1 SGHKS and CDR2 YYEKEE (reference sequence). The CDR3 region has the DNA TGTGCCAGCAGCTTTACCCCGGGACAGGGGGGGGAGACCCAGTACTTC. Protein sequence: CASSFTPGQGGETQYF. The variable domain in full, with the rest retrieved from reference TRBV5-5 and TRBJ2-5, is DAGVTQSPTHLIKTRGQQVTLRCSPISGHKSVSWYQQVLGQGPQFIFQYYEKEERGRGNFPDRFSARQFPNYSSELNVNALLLGDSALYLCASSFTPGQGGETQYFGPGTRLLVL.

The chain joins TRBV10-1 to TRBJ2-3, with 11 bases that match TRBD2. CDR1 WNHNN and CDR2 SYGVQD come from the germline V gene (reference sequence). CDR3 size: 15 residues. V was clipped by 7 bases and J by 4 bases; unmatched bases: 7. The CDR3 reads CASNDLAGGADTQYF. The CDR3, as DNA: TGCGCCAGCAACGATCTAGCGGGAGGTGCAGATACGCAGTATTTT.

The chain recombines TRBV6-1 with TRBJ1-6; D remains ambiguous. The CDR3 has 14 amino acids. The germline V gene has CDR1 MNHNS and CDR2 SASEGT. Trimming left V 8 bases short and J 0 bases short, with 8 bases between. CDR3 loop: CASLGVSYNSPLHF. CDR3 in DNA: TGTGCCAGCCTCGGGGTCTCCTATAATTCACCCCTCCACTTT.

This clonotype was seen ten or more times. The chain is built from TRBV11-1 and TRBJ2-7, with TRBD2 matching 9 bases. From germline, CDR1 is SGHAT and CDR2 FQDESV (reference sequence). With V trimmed by 0 bases and J by 0 bases, 0 bases remained unmatched. This CDR3 has 15 residues. The CDR3, as DNA: TGTGCCAGCAGCTTAGCTAGCGGGAGCTCCTACGAGCAGTACTTC. It translates to CASSLASGSSYEQYF.